The rows below give T cell receptor beta chains drawn from one sample of a study of T cell repertoires in cytomegalovirus infection. MiXCR was run by TCRdb on the reads, yielding one entry per CDR3 protein. The table has under 200,000 distinct CDR3 sequences, nearly 9.5% seen once. Material for sequencing was PBMCs. These receptors were collected from a human donor in good health (CMV status not recorded). Some clones in this sample may be carry-over from other donors' samples. The CDR3 runs from the conserved cysteine through the conserved F or W. Fields, in order: clone size, D gene, J gene, V gene, CDR3 protein, CDR3 DNA. D genes are given only for firm matches. The size of a clone is reported for some rows only, either as once, few or many, or as a class for expanded clones.

size: few
D: NA
J: TRBJ1-1
V: TRBV11-1
CDR3: CASSYPQDGERTEAFF
DNA: TGTGCCAGCAGCTACCCTCAAGACGGGGAACGCACTGAAGCTTTCTTT

size: NA
D: NA
J: TRBJ1-1
V: TRBV6-6
CDR3: CASSPYSGDYTEAFF
DNA: TGTGCCAGCAGTCCCTACTCGGGGGACTACACTGAAGCTTTCTTT

size: NA
D: TRBD1
J: TRBJ2-1
V: TRBV7-2
CDR3: CASSLGTGYEQFF
DNA: TGTGCCAGCAGCCTTGGGACAGGGTACGAGCAGTTCTTC

size: NA
D: NA
J: TRBJ1-1
V: TRBV29-1
CDR3: CSVEASSGTEAFF
DNA: TGCAGCGTTGAAGCGTCGTCTGGTACTGAAGCTTTCTTT

size: many
D: NA
J: TRBJ2-3
V: TRBV7-8
CDR3: CASSLGTLEGTDTQYF
DNA: TGTGCCAGCAGCTTAGGGACACTGGAGGGCACAGATACGCAGTATTTT

size: few
D: NA
J: TRBJ2-5
V: TRBV7-8
CDR3: CASSLDEARVKTQYF
DNA: TGTGCCAGCAGCTTAGACGAGGCCAGGGTCAAGACCCAGTACTTC

size: many
D: NA
J: TRBJ2-7
V: TRBV7-2
CDR3: CASSSTSSSYEQYF
DNA: TGTGCCAGCAGCTCGACATCGAGCTCCTACGAGCAGTACTTC

size: few
D: NA
J: TRBJ2-2
V: TRBV6-5
CDR3: CASSYRTNTGELFF
DNA: TGTGCCAGCAGTTACCGCACGAACACCGGGGAGCTGTTTTTT

size: NA
D: TRBD1
J: TRBJ2-5
V: TRBV29-1
CDR3: CSVADRVQETQYF
DNA: TGCAGCGTTGCTGACAGGGTCCAAGAGACCCAGTACTTC

size: NA
D: TRBD2
J: TRBJ2-7
V: TRBV20-1
CDR3: CSSWEGTGYEQYF
DNA: TGCAGCAGTTGGGAGGGCACGGGCTACGAGCAGTACTTC

size: many
D: TRBD1
J: TRBJ1-1
V: TRBV20-1
CDR3: CSASVFRTGDTEAFF
DNA: TGCAGTGCTAGCGTTTTCAGGACAGGGGACACTGAAGCTTTCTTT

size: many
D: TRBD1
J: TRBJ2-3
V: TRBV28
CDR3: CASRDWGQGASDTQYF
DNA: TGTGCCAGCAGGGACTGGGGACAGGGGGCGTCAGATACGCAGTATTTT

size: NA
D: NA
J: TRBJ2-5
V: TRBV7-3
CDR3: CAGSLGAGETQYF
DNA: TGTGCCGGCAGCTTAGGAGCCGGAGAGACCCAGTACTTC

size: many
D: NA
J: TRBJ2-5
V: TRBV5-6
CDR3: CASSFQQGIQETQYF
DNA: TGTGCCAGCAGCTTCCAGCAGGGGATCCAAGAGACCCAGTACTTC

size: few
D: NA
J: TRBJ1-4
V: TRBV7-9
CDR3: CASSFRTYEKLFF
DNA: TGTGCCAGCAGCTTCCGGACATACGAAAAACTGTTTTTT

size: few
D: TRBD2
J: TRBJ2-1
V: TRBV5-3
CDR3: CASSFWTSGGANEQFF
DNA: TGTGCCAGCAGCTTCTGGACTAGCGGGGGGGCGAATGAGCAGTTCTTC

size: many
D: NA
J: TRBJ1-1
V: TRBV7-2
CDR3: CASSFSTLNTEAFF
DNA: TGTGCCAGCAGCTTCTCCACGCTCAACACTGAAGCTTTCTTT

size: NA
D: NA
J: TRBJ1-5
V: TRBV7-9
CDR3: CASSAGGQGRPQHF
DNA: TGTGCCAGCAGTGCCGGGGGCCAAGGGAGGCCCCAGCATTTT

size: many
D: NA
J: TRBJ1-3
V: TRBV7-2
CDR3: CASSRPRTGSSGNTIYF
DNA: TGTGCCAGCAGCCGACCCCGGACGGGGAGCTCTGGAAACACCATATATTTT

size: few
D: TRBD1
J: TRBJ1-2
V: TRBV20-1
CDR3: CSARDSLGGTANYGYTF
DNA: TGCAGTGCTAGAGATTCTCTAGGGGGGACAGCGAACTATGGCTACACCTTC

size: NA
D: NA
J: TRBJ2-6
V: TRBV7-9
CDR3: CASSLLGGAGANVLTF
DNA: TGTGCCAGCAGCTTACTCGGGGGCGCTGGGGCCAACGTCCTGACTTTC

size: NA
D: NA
J: TRBJ2-5
V: TRBV15
CDR3: CATSRDPGAQETQYF
DNA: TGTGCCACCAGCAGAGATCCGGGGGCCCAAGAGACCCAGTACTTC

size: many
D: TRBD2
J: TRBJ2-7
V: TRBV7-2
CDR3: CASSLAWRGGVFEQYF
DNA: TGTGCCAGCAGCTTAGCATGGCGGGGGGGCGTCTTCGAGCAGTACTTC

size: many
D: NA
J: TRBJ2-7
V: TRBV28
CDR3: CASSMTGYSYEQYF
DNA: TGTGCCAGCAGTATGACAGGTTATTCCTACGAGCAGTACTTC

size: many
D: TRBD2
J: TRBJ2-3
V: TRBV10-3
CDR3: CAISDLAGGNTDTQYF
DNA: TGTGCCATCAGTGACCTAGCGGGGGGCAACACAGATACGCAGTATTTT

size: NA
D: TRBD1
J: TRBJ1-1
V: TRBV20-1
CDR3: CSARGGTGWRNTEAFF
DNA: TGCAGTGCTAGAGGGGGGACAGGGTGGAGGAACACTGAAGCTTTCTTT

size: many
D: NA
J: TRBJ2-1
V: TRBV7-6
CDR3: CASSQGLLGYNEQFF
DNA: TGTGCCAGCAGCCAGGGGCTTCTTGGGTACAATGAGCAGTTCTTC

size: many
D: NA
J: TRBJ1-5
V: TRBV28
CDR3: CASNYIKQPQHF
DNA: TGTGCCAGCAACTACATCAAACAGCCCCAGCATTTT

size: many
D: TRBD2
J: TRBJ2-5
V: TRBV28
CDR3: CASSLILAGKLETQYF
DNA: TGTGCCAGCAGTTTGATCCTAGCGGGAAAGTTGGAGACCCAGTACTTC

size: NA
D: TRBD1
J: TRBJ1-6
V: TRBV2
CDR3: CASSPGQGADSPLHF
DNA: TGTGCCAGCAGCCCCGGTCAGGGGGCAGATTCACCCCTCCACTTT

size: many
D: NA
J: TRBJ1-5
V: TRBV7-2
CDR3: CASSLDSGSNQPQHF
DNA: TGTGCCAGCAGCTTAGATTCGGGGAGTAATCAGCCCCAGCATTTT

size: NA
D: NA
J: TRBJ1-5
V: TRBV7-3
CDR3: CASSLRGEQQPQHF
DNA: TGTGCCAGCAGCTTAAGGGGGGAACAACAGCCCCAGCATTTT

size: many
D: NA
J: TRBJ1-1
V: TRBV7-9
CDR3: CASSRDGMNTEAFF
DNA: TGTGCCAGCAGCCGAGACGGAATGAACACTGAAGCTTTCTTT

size: few
D: NA
J: TRBJ1-4
V: TRBV20-1
CDR3: CSAIGREGSEKLFF
DNA: TGCAGTGCGATAGGTCGGGAGGGCTCTGAAAAACTGTTTTTT

size: NA
D: NA
J: TRBJ2-3
V: TRBV20-1
CDR3: CSARGWAGDTQYF
DNA: TGCAGTGCTAGAGGCTGGGCGGGAGATACGCAGTATTTT

size: many
D: NA
J: TRBJ2-7
V: TRBV28
CDR3: CASSFNGAETYEQYF
DNA: TGTGCCAGCAGTTTTAATGGTGCGGAGACCTACGAGCAGTACTTC

size: many
D: NA
J: TRBJ2-3
V: TRBV2
CDR3: CASSDFQGLGTDTQYF
DNA: TGTGCCAGCAGTGATTTCCAGGGGCTTGGCACAGATACGCAGTATTTT

size: few
D: NA
J: TRBJ2-7
V: TRBV28
CDR3: CASSLPLMGAEQYF
DNA: TGTGCCAGCAGTTTACCTCTAATGGGCGCCGAGCAGTACTTC

size: few
D: NA
J: TRBJ1-4
V: TRBV15
CDR3: CATSPQGITNEKLFF
DNA: TGTGCCACCAGCCCCCAGGGTATAACTAATGAAAAACTGTTTTTT

size: many
D: NA
J: TRBJ1-1
V: TRBV7-2
CDR3: CASSFPTAGAAAFF
DNA: TGTGCCAGCAGCTTTCCTACCGCTGGGGCTGCAGCTTTCTTT

size: NA
D: TRBD1
J: TRBJ2-5
V: TRBV6-5
CDR3: CASSWDRGHGETQYF
DNA: TGTGCCAGCAGCTGGGACAGGGGGCATGGAGAGACCCAGTACTTC

size: many
D: TRBD1
J: TRBJ2-7
V: TRBV19
CDR3: CASSHLQPTGYYEQYF
DNA: TGTGCCAGTAGTCACCTTCAGCCGACAGGGTACTACGAGCAGTACTTC

size: few
D: TRBD1
J: TRBJ1-1
V: TRBV28
CDR3: CASETNRGKTEAFF
DNA: TGTGCCAGCGAAACTAACAGGGGGAAGACTGAAGCTTTCTTT

size: many
D: NA
J: TRBJ1-2
V: TRBV7-2
CDR3: CASRLNRDYNYGYTF
DNA: TGTGCCAGCAGACTCAACAGGGATTATAACTATGGCTACACCTTC

size: many
D: NA
J: TRBJ2-1
V: TRBV7-9
CDR3: CASSQFTGDEQFF
DNA: TGTGCCAGCAGCCAATTCACCGGCGATGAGCAGTTCTTC

size: NA
D: NA
J: TRBJ2-5
V: TRBV28
CDR3: CASSFGDRQETQYF
DNA: TGTGCCAGCAGTTTTGGAGACAGACAAGAGACCCAGTACTTC

size: many
D: TRBD1
J: TRBJ1-1
V: TRBV6-1
CDR3: CASSLPVDRGIFMNTEAFF
DNA: TGTGCCAGCAGTCTTCCGGTGGACAGGGGAATTTTCATGAACACTGAAGCTTTCTTT